One sample yielded the 21 T cell receptor beta chains listed below, sequenced in a study of blood T cells in healthy people across ages. Next came a second PCR, run for about 7 to 12 cycles, which used a sample-barcoded 5' primer along with a J-beta primer mix. A single record per CDR3 protein comes from TCRdb applying MiXCR to the 5' RACE reads. The sample lists 800,000 to 1,000,000 distinct CDR3 sequences, around 46% seen once, with under 15% in the top ten. The sequenced sample was blood. The receptors were sampled from a man aged 25 to 40 in good health.

In this sample, this clonotype turned up many times. This chain uses TRBV6-6 with TRBJ1-5; 12 bases are a match to TRBD1. Germline V gene data show CDR1 as MNHNY and CDR2 as SVGAGI (reference sequence). The CDR3 has 15 residues. With V trimmed by 6 bases and J by 6 bases, 6 bases remained unmatched. The CDR3 DNA reads as TGTGCCAGCAGCCTGGGACAGGGGGCCTTTCAGCCCCAGCATTTT. Encoded protein: CASSLGQGAFQPQHF.

The V and J genes are TRBV2 and TRBJ1-1, with a possible D match to TRBD1 (5 bases). The germline gives CDR1 SNHLY, CDR2 FYNNEI. The CDR3 consists of 13 residues. The V end lost 9 bases, the J end lost 5 bases, and 16 bases lay between the germline ends. DNA for the CDR3: TGTGCCAGTGAGGGGCAAGGTGGGACTGAAGCTTTCTTT. Translation gives CASEGQGGTEAFF.

The gene calls are TRBV20-1 and TRBJ2-3, with 8 bases fitting TRBD2. The CDR3 has 14 amino acids. The V and J ends lost 1 base and 4 bases, in that order; junction bases with no gene match: 4. The V gene's germline CDR1 is DFQATT and CDR2 SNEGSKA (reference sequence). CDR3 DNA: TGCAGTGCTAGAGTGCCAGCGGGGGCAGATACGCAGTATTTT. Translation gives CSARVPAGADTQYF.

This chain links TRBV6-6 with TRBJ1-4; 8 bases agree with TRBD1. The length of the CDR3 is 14 residues. Losses at the gene ends were 4 bases for V and 8 bases for J; bases not matched to a gene: 6. Germline values: CDR1 MNHNY, CDR2 SVGAGI (reference sequence). CDR3 DNA sequence: TGTGCCAGCAGTTGGACAGGGCGGCTAGAAAAACTGTTTTTT. Amino acids: CASSWTGRLEKLFF.

This clonotype appeared a few times. The chain combines TRBV30 with TRBJ1-1; a possible D gene is TRBD1 (6 bases). Trimming left V 0 bases short and J 1 base short, with 9 bases between. The CDR3 is made up of 14 amino acids. Germline-derived CDR1 and CDR2 are GTSNPN and SVGIG (reference sequence). CDR3 nucleotide sequence: TGTGCCTGGAGTGTAGGGGGGGGGAACACTGAAGCTTTCTTT. It translates to CAWSVGGGNTEAFF.

This chain links TRBV20-1 with TRBJ2-7, with D possibly called TRBD1 or TRBD2 (6 bases each). This CDR3 region has 14 residues. Germline V gene lookup returns CDR1 DFQATT and CDR2 SNEGSKA (reference sequence). V lost 1 base, J lost 4 bases, and 14 bases lay in between. Here the CDR3 reads CSARGQAGRYEQYF. The CDR3 DNA reads TGCAGTGCTAGAGGACAGGCGGGACGATACGAGCAGTACTTC.

This clonotype has only a few counts. The genes are TRBV5-1 and TRBJ2-7; no clear D gene. V was pared by 0 bases and J by 2 bases, with 12 bases between. There are 15 residues in the CDR3. CDR1 is SGHRS and CDR2 is YFSETQ in the germline V gene. The CDR3 nucleotides read TGCGCCAGCAGCTTGGCCAAGGACGGCCCCTACGAGCAGTACTTC. Protein product: CASSLAKDGPYEQYF. The full variable domain, in which reference TRBV5-1 and TRBJ2-7 provide the parts outside the CDR3, is KAGVTQTPRYLIKTRGQQVTLSCSPISGHRSVSWYQQTPGQGLQFLFEYFSETQRNKGNFPGRFSGRQFSNSRSEMNVSTLELGDSALYLCASSLAKDGPYEQYFGPGTRLTVT.

V usage is TRBV29-1 and J usage is TRBJ2-5; 7 bases agree with TRBD2. CDR3 size: 11 residues. The germline gives CDR1 SQVTM, CDR2 ANQGSEA. CDR3 sequence (DNA): TGCAGGGGGGGGGGATTGGAGACCCAGTACTTC. This gives the protein CRGGGLETQYF. The whole variable domain, filled in from reference TRBV29-1 and TRBJ2-5, reads SAVISQKPSRDICQRGTSLTIQCQVDSQVTMMFWYRQQPGQSLTLIATANQGSEATYESGFVIDKFPISRPNLTFSTLTVSNMSPEDSSIYLCRGGGLETQYFGPGTRLLVL.

The chain couples TRBV5-1 to TRBJ2-3; 11 bases align to TRBD2. V was clipped by 4 bases and J by 2 bases; unmatched bases: 9. CDR1 and CDR2 from the germline V gene are SGHRS and YFSETQ. The CDR3 covers 17 residues. CDR3 residues: CASSPFLAGGITDTQYF. DNA for the CDR3: TGCGCCAGCAGCCCGTTTTTAGCGGGGGGGATCACAGATACGCAGTATTTT.

This clonotype was recorded many times. The chain uses TRBV10-3 and TRBJ2-4, with D possibly TRBD1 on 5 matching bases. This CDR3 region has 14 residues. Trimming shortened V by 4 bases and J by 0 bases, and 7 bases separated the two germline ends. Germline-derived CDR1 and CDR2 are ENHRY and SYGVKD. The CDR3 sequence: CAISVQGAKNIQYF. CDR3 nucleotide sequence: TGTGCCATCAGTGTTCAGGGAGCCAAAAACATTCAGTACTTC.

The gene calls are TRBV4-3 and TRBJ2-1; TRBD2 agrees at 7 bases. Germline V gene data show CDR1 as LGHNA and CDR2 as YSLEER. This CDR3 is built from 17 residues. Trimming cost V 1 base and J 9 bases; bases outside gene matches: 15. The CDR3 here is CASSQAASGIESGEQFF. The DNA for the CDR3 is TGCGCCAGCAGCCAAGCGGCTAGCGGTATAGAATCCGGTGAGCAGTTCTTC.

The chain employs TRBV3-1 and TRBJ2-3, with a weak D call TRBD2 (5 bases). Trimming shortened V by 0 bases and J by 2 bases, and 12 bases separated the two germline ends. This CDR3 region has 16 residues. Looked up from germline, CDR1 is LGHDT and CDR2 is YNNKEL (reference sequence). CDR3 bases: TGTGCCAGCAGCCAAGAAAATCGAGGGTTCACAGATACGCAGTATTTT. Translation: CASSQENRGFTDTQYF.

The table lists this clonotype with a few counts. The gene calls are TRBV7-9 and TRBJ1-2, with D possibly TRBD1 on 6 matching bases. CDR1 SEHNR and CDR2 FQNEAQ come from the germline V gene (reference sequence). V gave up 4 bases and J gave up 2 bases, with 11 bases separating them. The CDR3 loop spans 14 amino acids. CDR3 nucleotides: TGTGCCAGCAGCTCAGGACAGTTGAACTATGGCTACACCTTC. The encoded protein is CASSSGQLNYGYTF.

This clonotype appeared a few times. This sequence joins TRBV7-9 and TRBJ1-2, with a tentative D call TRBD1 (6 bases). CDR3 length equals 14 residues. V was clipped by 4 bases and J by 5 bases, with 14 bases between them. CDR1 SEHNR and CDR2 FQNEAQ come from the germline V gene (reference sequence). The CDR3 loop is CASSSTGKGYGYTF. The CDR3 DNA sequence: TGTGCCAGCAGCTCAACAGGGAAAGGGTATGGCTACACCTTC.

This clonotype has just one count. The chain recombines TRBV5-1 with TRBJ1-5, with unresolved D. CDR3 length: 16 residues. Trimming left V 0 bases short and J 0 bases short, with 10 bases between. The germline CDR1 and CDR2 sequences are SGHRS and YFSETQ. Here the CDR3 reads CASSLEGGASNQPQHF. CDR3 in DNA: TGCGCCAGCAGCTTGGAAGGCGGAGCTAGCAATCAGCCCCAGCATTTT. Using reference TRBV5-1 and TRBJ1-5 for the parts outside the CDR3, the full variable domain is KAGVTQTPRYLIKTRGQQVTLSCSPISGHRSVSWYQQTPGQGLQFLFEYFSETQRNKGNFPGRFSGRQFSNSRSEMNVSTLELGDSALYLCASSLEGGASNQPQHFGDGTRLSIL.

A remark on this clonotype: One end of the junction fails to match germline, which may point to a read error. The V and J genes are TRBV29-1 and TRBJ1-1, with 12 positions matching TRBD1. The CDR3 covers 17 residues. Germline CDR1 SQVTM, CDR2 ANQGSEA. The CDR3 sequence is CSVVGTGGFFSDTKAFF. The CDR3 DNA reads as TGCAGCGTTGTGGGGACAGGGGGCTTCTTTTCGGACACTAAAGCTTTCTTT.

This clonotype was detected only once. V usage is TRBV5-1 and J usage is TRBJ2-7; D may be TRBD1 (5 bases). The ends were cut back, 2 bases at V and 3 bases at J, with 12 bases in the middle. Germline CDR1 SGHRS, CDR2 YFSETQ. The CDR3 length is 14 residues. The CDR3 sequence is CASSFRTRVYEQYF. CDR3 bases: TGCGCCAGCAGCTTCCGGACAAGAGTCTACGAGCAGTACTTC.

The count of this clonotype is one. V and J are TRBV29-1 and TRBJ2-5; D ambiguous. Germline V gene data show CDR1 as SQVTM and CDR2 as ANQGSEA. The length of the CDR3 is 11 residues. V was clipped by 7 bases and J by 2 bases, with 8 bases between them. CDR3 nucleotides: TGCAGCGCTGCGCCTCAAGAGACCCAGTACTTC. Its protein is CSAAPQETQYF.

The gene calls are TRBV15 and TRBJ2-1; 8 nucleotides match TRBD1. The CDR3 extends over 15 amino acids. J lost 7 bases, V lost 0 bases, and 5 bases had no gene match. Germline V gene data show CDR1 as LNHNV and CDR2 as YYDKDF (reference sequence). As DNA, the CDR3 is TGTGCCACCAGCAGAGAGACAGGGGATGGGAATGAGCAGTTCTTC. This translates into CATSRETGDGNEQFF.

As for this clonotype: The junction and the germline gene differ at one end; a read error may be behind it. This sequence joins TRBV6-1 and TRBJ2-4; possibly TRBD1 for D (6 bases). Germline CDR1 is MNHNS and CDR2 is SASEGT. CDR3 length: 16 amino acids. The CDR3 protein is CASREELGTGKNIQYF. Written as DNA, the CDR3 is TGTGCCAGCAGGGAAGAGCTGGGAACAGGGAAGAACATTCAGTACTTC.

V is TRBV6-2 or TRBV6-3 and J is TRBJ1-2; D may be TRBD1 (5 bases). V gave up 7 bases and J gave up 4 bases, with 10 bases separating them. The CDR3 length is 12 residues. The germline V gene encodes CDR1 MNHEY and CDR2 SVGEGT. CDR3 coding DNA: TGTGCCAGCACCCCGGGGGGCTATGGCTACACCTTC. Protein sequence: CASTPGGYGYTF.